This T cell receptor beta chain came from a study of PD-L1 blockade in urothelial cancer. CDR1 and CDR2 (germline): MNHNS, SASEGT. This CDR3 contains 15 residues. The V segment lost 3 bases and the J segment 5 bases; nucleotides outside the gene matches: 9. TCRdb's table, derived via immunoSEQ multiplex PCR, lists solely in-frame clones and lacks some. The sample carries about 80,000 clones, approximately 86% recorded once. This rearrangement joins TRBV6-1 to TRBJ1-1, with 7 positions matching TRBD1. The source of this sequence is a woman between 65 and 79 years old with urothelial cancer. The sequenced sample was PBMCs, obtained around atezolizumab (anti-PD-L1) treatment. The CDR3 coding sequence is TGTGCCAGCAGTGAGCCCGGACAGGTCGGTACTGAAGCTTTCTTT. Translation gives CASSEPGQVGTEAFF.